The following is a TCR beta chain sequence with its context. This sample is part of a study of blood T cell repertoires in COVID-19. Study-wide background: COVID-19 samples from acute and convalescent phases originated in the United States, Italy and Spain. T cells, B-cell-depleted T cells, or PBMCs provided the cDNA or gDNA that served as material.

V shed 4 bases and J 3 bases; nucleotides not matched to a gene: 5. The V gene's germline CDR1 is SGDLS and CDR2 YYNGEE. The CDR3 covers 15 residues. Per the study methods: Nucleated cell number was recorded as an estimate derived from reference gene primer amplification. Clones were sequenced by immunoSEQ multiplex PCR, and TCRdb holds only the in-frame ones, with some missing. V, J and clone size are taken as reported in that table, and D and trimming were inferred from the DNA itself. This table has tens of thousands of clones, roughly three quarters appearing once. Material for sequencing was peripheral blood. This sequence was found in a man in his 70s with acute or convalescent COVID-19. The chain links TRBV9 to TRBJ2-2; 8 bases map to TRBD2. CDR3: CASSSRAGDTGELFF. DNA for the CDR3: TGTGCCAGCAGCTCCCGAGCGGGGGACACCGGGGAGCTGTTTTTT. Full variable domain (remainder filled in from reference TRBV9 and TRBJ2-2): DSGVTQTPKHLITATGQRVTLRCSPRSGDLSVYWYQQSLDQGLQFLIQYYNGEERAKGNILERFSAQQFPDLHSELNLSSLELGDSALYFCASSSRAGDTGELFFGEGSRLTVL.